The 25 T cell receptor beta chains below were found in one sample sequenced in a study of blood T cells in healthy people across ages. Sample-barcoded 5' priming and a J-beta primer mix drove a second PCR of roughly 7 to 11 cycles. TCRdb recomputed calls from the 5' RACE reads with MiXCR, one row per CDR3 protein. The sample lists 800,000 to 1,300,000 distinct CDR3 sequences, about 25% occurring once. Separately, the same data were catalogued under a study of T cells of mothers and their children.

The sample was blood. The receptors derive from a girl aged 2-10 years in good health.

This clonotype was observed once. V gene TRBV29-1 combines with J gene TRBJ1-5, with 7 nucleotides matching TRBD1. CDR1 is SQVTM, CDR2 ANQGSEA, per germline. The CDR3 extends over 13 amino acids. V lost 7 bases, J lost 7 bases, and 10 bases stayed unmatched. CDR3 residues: CSASQGTGQPQHF. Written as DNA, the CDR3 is TGCAGCGCTTCACAGGGGACCGGGCAGCCCCAGCATTTT.

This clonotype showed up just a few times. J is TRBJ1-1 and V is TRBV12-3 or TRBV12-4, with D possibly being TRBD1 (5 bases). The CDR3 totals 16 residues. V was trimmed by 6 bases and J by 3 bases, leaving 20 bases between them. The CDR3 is CASSRLKGVEDTEAFF. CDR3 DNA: TGTGCCAGCAGCCGTCTTAAAGGGGTCGAAGACACTGAAGCTTTCTTT.

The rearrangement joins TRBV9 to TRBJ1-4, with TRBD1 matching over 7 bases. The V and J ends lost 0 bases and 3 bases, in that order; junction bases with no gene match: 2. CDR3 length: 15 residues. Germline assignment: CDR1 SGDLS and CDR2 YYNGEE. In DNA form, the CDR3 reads TGTGCCAGCAGCGTAGGGGGACAGCCTAATGAAAAACTGTTTTTT. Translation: CASSVGGQPNEKLFF. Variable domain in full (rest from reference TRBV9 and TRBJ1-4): DSGVTQTPKHLITATGQRVTLRCSPRSGDLSVYWYQQSLDQGLQFLIQYYNGEERAKGNILERFSAQQFPDLHSELNLSSLELGDSALYFCASSVGGQPNEKLFFGSGTQLSVL.

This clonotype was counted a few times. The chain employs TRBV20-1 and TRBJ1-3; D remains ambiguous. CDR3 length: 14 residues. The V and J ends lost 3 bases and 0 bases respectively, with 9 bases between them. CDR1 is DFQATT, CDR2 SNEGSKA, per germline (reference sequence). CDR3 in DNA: TGCAGTGCTAGTACAGCACTCTCTGGAAACACCATATATTTT. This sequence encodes CSASTALSGNTIYF.

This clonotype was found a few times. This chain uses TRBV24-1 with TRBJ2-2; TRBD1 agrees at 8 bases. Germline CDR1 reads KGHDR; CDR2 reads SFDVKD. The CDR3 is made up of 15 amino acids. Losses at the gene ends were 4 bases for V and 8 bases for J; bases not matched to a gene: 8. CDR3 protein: CATSELDRDGGELFF. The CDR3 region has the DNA TGTGCCACCAGTGAACTGGACAGGGACGGAGGGGAGCTGTTTTTT.

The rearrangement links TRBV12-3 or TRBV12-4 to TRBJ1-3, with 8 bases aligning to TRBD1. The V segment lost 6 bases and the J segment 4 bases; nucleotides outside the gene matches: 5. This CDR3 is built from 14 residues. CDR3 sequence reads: CASRRQGMGNTIYF. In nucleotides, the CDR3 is TGTGCCAGCAGAAGACAGGGGATGGGAAACACCATATATTTT.

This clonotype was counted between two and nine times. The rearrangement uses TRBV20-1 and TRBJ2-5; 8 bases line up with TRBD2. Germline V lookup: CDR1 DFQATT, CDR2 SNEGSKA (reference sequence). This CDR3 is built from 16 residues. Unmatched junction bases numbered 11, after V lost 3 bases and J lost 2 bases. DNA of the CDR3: TGCAGTGCTAGCGGGGGGGCGACGGAGGGGCAAGAGACCCAGTACTTC. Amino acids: CSASGGATEGQETQYF.

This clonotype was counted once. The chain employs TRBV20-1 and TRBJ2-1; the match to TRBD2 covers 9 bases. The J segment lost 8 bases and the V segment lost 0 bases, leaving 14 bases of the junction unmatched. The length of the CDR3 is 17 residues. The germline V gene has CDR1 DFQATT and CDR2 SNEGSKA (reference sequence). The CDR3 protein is CSARDILHLAGFYEQFF. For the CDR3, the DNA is TGCAGTGCTAGAGATATTTTGCATCTAGCGGGATTCTATGAGCAGTTCTTC.

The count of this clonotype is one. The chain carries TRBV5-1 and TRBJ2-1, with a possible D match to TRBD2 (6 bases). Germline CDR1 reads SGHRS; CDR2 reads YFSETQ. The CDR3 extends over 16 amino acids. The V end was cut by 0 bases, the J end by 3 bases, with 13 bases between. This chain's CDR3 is CASSLGTRGFYNEQFF. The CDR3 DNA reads TGCGCCAGCAGCTTGGGGACCCGGGGGTTCTACAATGAGCAGTTCTTC.

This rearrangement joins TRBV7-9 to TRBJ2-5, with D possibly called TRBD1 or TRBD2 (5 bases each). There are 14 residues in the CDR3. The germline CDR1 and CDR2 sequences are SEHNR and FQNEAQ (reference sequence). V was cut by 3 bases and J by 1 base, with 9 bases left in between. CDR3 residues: CASSLGVSQETQYF. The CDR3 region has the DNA TGTGCCAGCAGCTTGGGGGTGAGCCAAGAGACCCAGTACTTC.

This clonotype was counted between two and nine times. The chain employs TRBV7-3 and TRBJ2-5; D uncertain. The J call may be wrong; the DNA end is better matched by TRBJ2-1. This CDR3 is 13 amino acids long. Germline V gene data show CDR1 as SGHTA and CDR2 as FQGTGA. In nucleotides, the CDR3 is TGTGCCAGCAGCTCACAGTCTTTCAATGAGCAGTTCTTC. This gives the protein CASSSQSFNEQFF.

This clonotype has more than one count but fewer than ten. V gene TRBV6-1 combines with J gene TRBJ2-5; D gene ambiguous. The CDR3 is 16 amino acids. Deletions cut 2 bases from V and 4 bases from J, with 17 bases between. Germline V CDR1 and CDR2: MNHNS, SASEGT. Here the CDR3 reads CASSETIDGGGETQYF. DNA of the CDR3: TGTGCCAGCAGTGAAACAATTGACGGTGGCGGAGAGACCCAGTACTTC.

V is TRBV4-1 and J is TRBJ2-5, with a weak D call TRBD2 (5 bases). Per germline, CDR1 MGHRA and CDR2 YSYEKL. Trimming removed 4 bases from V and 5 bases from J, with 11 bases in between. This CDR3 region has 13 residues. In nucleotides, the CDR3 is TGCGCCAGCAGCCCCCCCGGGGTGGAGACCCAGTACTTC. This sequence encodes CASSPPGVETQYF.

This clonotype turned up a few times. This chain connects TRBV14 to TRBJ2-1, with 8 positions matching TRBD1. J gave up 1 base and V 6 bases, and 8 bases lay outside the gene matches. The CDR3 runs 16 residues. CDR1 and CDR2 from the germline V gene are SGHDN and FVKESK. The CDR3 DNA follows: TGTGCCAGCAGGCAGGGGGCACGGGGATCCTACAATGAGCAGTTCTTC. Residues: CASRQGARGSYNEQFF.

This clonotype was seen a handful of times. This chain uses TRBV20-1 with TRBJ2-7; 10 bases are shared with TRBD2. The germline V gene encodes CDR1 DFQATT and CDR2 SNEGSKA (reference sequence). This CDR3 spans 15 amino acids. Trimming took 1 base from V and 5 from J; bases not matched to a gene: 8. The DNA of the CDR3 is TGCAGTGCTAGAGTACTAGCGGGGCTGATCCACGAGCAGTACTTC. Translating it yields CSARVLAGLIHEQYF.

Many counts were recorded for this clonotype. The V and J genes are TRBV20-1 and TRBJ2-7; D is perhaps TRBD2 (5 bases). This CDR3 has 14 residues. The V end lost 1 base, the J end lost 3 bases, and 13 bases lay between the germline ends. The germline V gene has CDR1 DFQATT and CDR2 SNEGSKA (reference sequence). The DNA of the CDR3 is TGCAGTGCTAGAGGGGTCGGGGTTGGCTACGAGCAGTACTTC. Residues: CSARGVGVGYEQYF.

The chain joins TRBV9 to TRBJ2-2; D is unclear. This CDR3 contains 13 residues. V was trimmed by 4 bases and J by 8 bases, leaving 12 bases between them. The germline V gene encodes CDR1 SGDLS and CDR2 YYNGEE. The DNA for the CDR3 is TGTGCCAGCAGCTTGGACGGGTCGGGGGAGCTGTTTTTT. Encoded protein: CASSLDGSGELFF.

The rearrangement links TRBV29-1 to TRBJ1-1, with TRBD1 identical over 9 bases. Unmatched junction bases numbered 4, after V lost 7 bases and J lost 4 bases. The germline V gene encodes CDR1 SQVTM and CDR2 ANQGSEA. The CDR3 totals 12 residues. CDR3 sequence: CSGPGQGTEAFF. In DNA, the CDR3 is TGCAGCGGTCCGGGACAGGGCACTGAAGCTTTCTTT.

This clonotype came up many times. In DNA, the CDR3 is TGTGCCAGCAGCTTCGGCCAGGGAGGGATTAATCAGCCCCAGCATTTT. It codes for CASSFGQGGINQPQHF. The J gene is TRBJ1-5, the V gene TRBV7-8; D may be TRBD1 (5 bases). With 3 bases removed from V and 4 bases from J, the gap between germline ends came to 16 bases. This CDR3 is built from 16 residues. CDR1 and CDR2 from the germline V gene are SGHVS and FQNEAQ.

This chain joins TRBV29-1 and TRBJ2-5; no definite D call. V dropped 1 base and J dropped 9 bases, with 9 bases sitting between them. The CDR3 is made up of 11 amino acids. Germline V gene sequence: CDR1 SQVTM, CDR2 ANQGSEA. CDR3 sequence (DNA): TGCAGCGTTGAAGCTCAATGGTCCCAGTACTTC. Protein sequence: CSVEAQWSQYF.

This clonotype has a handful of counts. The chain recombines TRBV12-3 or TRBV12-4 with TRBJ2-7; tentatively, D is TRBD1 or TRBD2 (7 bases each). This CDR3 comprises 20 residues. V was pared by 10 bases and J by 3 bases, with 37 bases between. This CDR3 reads CANLSGGLQGNPRSLYEQYF. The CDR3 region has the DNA TGTGCCAACCTATCGGGGGGTTTACAGGGGAACCCCCGATCACTCTACGAGCAGTACTTC.

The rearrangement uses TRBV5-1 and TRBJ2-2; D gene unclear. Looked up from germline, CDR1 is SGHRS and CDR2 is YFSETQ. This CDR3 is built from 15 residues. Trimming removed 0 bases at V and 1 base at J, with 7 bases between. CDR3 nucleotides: TGCGCCAGCAGCTTGGGACTGATGAACACCGGGGAGCTGTTTTTT. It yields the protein CASSLGLMNTGELFF.

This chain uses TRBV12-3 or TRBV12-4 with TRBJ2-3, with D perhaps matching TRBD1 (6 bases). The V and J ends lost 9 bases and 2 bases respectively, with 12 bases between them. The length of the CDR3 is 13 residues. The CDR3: CASGTGNTDTQYF. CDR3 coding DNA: TGTGCCAGTGGAACAGGGAACACAGATACGCAGTATTTT.

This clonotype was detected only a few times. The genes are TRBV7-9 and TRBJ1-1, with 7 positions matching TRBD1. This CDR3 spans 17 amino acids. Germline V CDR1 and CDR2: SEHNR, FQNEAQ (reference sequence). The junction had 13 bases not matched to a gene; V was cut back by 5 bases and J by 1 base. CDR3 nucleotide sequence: TGTGCCAGCAGCCCTGAGCCGACAGGGAGGTGGAACACTGAAGCTTTCTTT. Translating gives CASSPEPTGRWNTEAFF.

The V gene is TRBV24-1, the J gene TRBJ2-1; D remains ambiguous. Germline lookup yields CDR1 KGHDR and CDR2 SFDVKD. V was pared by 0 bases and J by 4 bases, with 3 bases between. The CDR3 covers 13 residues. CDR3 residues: CATSDLRYNEQFF. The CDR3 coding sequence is TGTGCCACCAGTGATTTGCGATACAATGAGCAGTTCTTC.